The rows below give T cell receptor beta chains drawn from one sample of a study of blood T cell repertoires in COVID-19. Produced via immunoSEQ multiplex PCR; TCRdb's table is partial and in-frame only. This repertoire shows roughly 250,000 clones, 88% found once; its top ten account for 3.5% to 4.5%. Input material: peripheral blood. These receptors were taken from a man aged 55 to 69 who had recovered from COVID-19. The CDR3 runs from the conserved cysteine through the conserved F or W. A D gene is named only where the DNA matches it firmly. Some rows mark clone size as missing; the rest say once, few, many or name a class of expanded clone.

-	TRBJ1-6	14	TRBV18	TRBD1	CASSRDRENSPLHF	TGTGCCAGCTCGCGGGACAGGGAGAATTCACCCCTCCACTTT
few	TRBJ1-6	13	TRBV19	TRBD1	CASSIDRGSPLHF	TGTGCCAGTAGTATCGACAGGGGCTCACCCCTCCACTTT
-	TRBJ2-1	14	TRBV7-2	TRBD1	CASSLVQGAYEQFF	TGTGCCAGCAGCTTAGTTCAGGGGGCCTATGAGCAGTTCTTC
-	TRBJ1-2	14	TRBV19	TRBD1	CASKGVGGGHGYTF	TGTGCCAGTAAAGGGGTAGGAGGGGGCCATGGCTACACCTTC
-	TRBJ2-3	19	TRBV6-2/TRBV6-3	TRBD2	CASSSPVLAGNSRSDTQYF	TGTGCCAGCAGCTCCCCTGTTCTAGCGGGAAACAGCAGGTCAGATACGCAGTATTTT
-	TRBJ1-6	16	TRBV6-1	-	CASSDARTPRGSPLHF	TGTGCCAGCAGTGACGCAAGGACACCACGCGGTTCACCCCTCCACTTT
-	TRBJ2-2	14	TRBV6-5	-	CASRRDLRTGELFF	TGTGCCAGCAGACGGGACTTGAGGACCGGGGAGCTGTTTTTT
-	TRBJ2-2	14	TRBV5-1	-	CASSLLADTGELFF	TGCGCCAGCAGCTTGCTGGCCGACACCGGGGAGCTGTTTTTT
-	TRBJ2-5	17	TRBV15	TRBD1	CATSRGTGQASQETQYF	TGTGCCACCAGCAGAGGGACGGGACAGGCCAGCCAAGAGACCCAGTACTTC
-	TRBJ1-1	12	TRBV12-3/TRBV12-4	-	CASSRTVNEAFF	TGTGCCAGCAGCAGGACAGTGAATGAAGCTTTCTTT
-	TRBJ2-2	14	TRBV6-1	-	CASSEGWPTGELFF	TGTGCCAGCAGTGAAGGGTGGCCCACCGGGGAGCTGTTTTTT
few	TRBJ2-7	14	TRBV6-5	TRBD1	CASSTGTGARSRYF	TGTGCCAGCAGTACCGGGACAGGGGCCCGATCGAGGTACTTC
-	TRBJ2-7	16	TRBV6-5	TRBD1	CASSYLPGGYSYEQYF	TGTGCCAGCAGTTACCTACCAGGGGGTTACTCCTACGAGCAGTACTTC
-	TRBJ2-7	15	TRBV3-1/TRBV3-2	TRBD2	CASSPTSGGPMEQYF	TGTGCCAGCAGCCCTACTAGCGGGGGGCCGATGGAGCAGTACTTC
-	TRBJ1-2	13	TRBV27	TRBD1	CASSYRDSYGYTF	TGTGCCAGCAGTTACCGGGACAGCTATGGCTACACCTTC
few	TRBJ2-1	16	TRBV4-1	TRBD2	CASSQDAQRGTNEQFF	TGCGCCAGCAGCCAAGATGCGCAGCGGGGGACCAATGAGCAGTTCTTC
-	TRBJ2-5	16	TRBV2	TRBD2	CASAWTSGGPRETQYF	TGTGCCAGCGCATGGACTAGCGGGGGGCCCAGAGAGACCCAGTACTTC
-	TRBJ2-5	15	TRBV18	-	CASSPPGQPGETQYF	TGTGCCAGCTCACCCCCGGGACAACCGGGAGAGACCCAGTACTTC
-	TRBJ2-1	16	TRBV4-2	TRBD1	CASSHGDRQGGDPQFF	TGTGCCAGCAGCCACGGTGATAGACAGGGCGGAGACCCCCAGTTCTTC
-	TRBJ1-6	15	TRBV18	TRBD1	CASSQTGTDNSPLHF	TGTGCCAGCTCACAAACCGGGACAGATAATTCACCCCTCCACTTT
-	TRBJ2-5	14	TRBV13	TRBD2	CASSFAAGGETQYF	TGTGCCAGCAGCTTTGCCGCCGGGGGGGAGACCCAGTACTTC
-	TRBJ2-7	15	TRBV3-1/TRBV3-2	-	CASSPGNARVYEQYF	TGTGCCAGCAGCCCCGGGAACGCGCGTGTCTACGAGCAGTACTTC
-	TRBJ2-7	14	TRBV11-2	-	CASSFRGLTGEQYF	TGTGCCAGCAGCTTCCGGGGGTTAACGGGCGAGCAGTACTTC
-	TRBJ1-2	14	TRBV6-1	TRBD1	CASSDRQGDYGYTF	TGTGCCAGCAGTGACCGACAGGGTGATTATGGCTACACCTTC
-	TRBJ1-2	14	TRBV27	TRBD1	CASSPTGGPGGYTF	TGTGCCAGCAGTCCAACAGGGGGACCGGGAGGCTACACCTTC
once	TRBJ2-7	15	TRBV5-1	TRBD1	CASSASGTGAYEQYF	TGCGCCAGCAGCGCATCCGGGACAGGGGCCTACGAGCAGTACTTC
-	TRBJ1-2	14	TRBV5-1	-	CASSTSGTNLVRTF	TGCGCCAGCAGCACCTCCGGGACAAATTTAGTAAGGACCTTC
-	TRBJ2-2	16	TRBV14	TRBD1	CASSPPDRRYTGELFF	TGTGCCAGCAGCCCCCCGGACAGGCGTTACACCGGGGAGCTGTTTTTT
few	TRBJ1-2	13	TRBV29-1	-	CSTGQGANYGYTF	TGCAGTACAGGCCAGGGCGCTAACTATGGCTACACCTTC
-	TRBJ2-5	12	TRBV9	-	CASSAGGETQYF	TGTGCCAGCAGCGCCGGGGGAGAGACCCAGTACTTC
few	TRBJ2-3	17	TRBV27	TRBD2	CASSPSLAGALTDTQYF	TGTGCCAGCAGTCCCTCACTAGCGGGGGCACTAACAGATACGCAGTATTTT
-	TRBJ2-7	12	TRBV12-3/TRBV12-4	-	CASSFRGSEQYF	TGTGCCAGCAGTTTCCGAGGTAGCGAGCAGTACTTC
-	TRBJ1-4	12	TRBV7-2	-	CASSLIPGHLFF	TGTGCCAGCAGCTTAATTCCGGGACACCTGTTTTTT
-	TRBJ2-3	15	TRBV21-1	-	CASGLGAGRADTQYF	TGTGCCAGCGGGCTGGGGGCGGGGAGGGCAGATACGCAGTATTTT
-	TRBJ1-6	15	TRBV6-5	-	CATRGPGENNSPLHF	TGTGCCACTCGGGGCCCGGGAGAAAATAATTCACCCCTCCACTTT
-	TRBJ2-2	20	TRBV9	TRBD1	CASSAPPGTGGTKNTGELFF	TGTGCCAGCAGCGCCCCCCCCGGGACAGGGGGTACCAAGAACACCGGGGAGCTGTTTTTT
-	TRBJ2-3	16	TRBV30	TRBD2	CAWLFSGGPSTDTQYF	TGTGCCTGGTTATTTAGCGGGGGGCCGAGCACAGATACGCAGTATTTT